The 9 T cell receptor beta chains given below trace back to one sample, sequenced in a study of cytomegalovirus exposure and HLA in healthy donors. 13 Jbeta primers and 60 Vbeta primers were used for the PCR. Some clones are missing from TCRdb's copy, which holds only in-frame ones; the method was immunoSEQ multiplex PCR. The table records about 120,000 clones, 75% to 85% of them present only once. Sample: PBMCs. The receptor set was obtained from a man aged 35 to 55 in good health and CMV-seronegative.

The chain carries TRBV5-4 and TRBJ2-3; TRBD2 aligns across 9 bases. Germline CDR1 and CDR2: SGHNT and YYREEE (reference sequence). The CDR3 consists of 15 residues. V dropped 5 bases and J dropped 1; count of bases not matched to a gene: 5. This CDR3 is CASSQLAGGTDTQYF. The CDR3 DNA reads TGTGCCAGCAGTCAACTAGCGGGTGGCACAGATACGCAGTATTTT.

This clone was detected a few times. V is TRBV6-1 and J is TRBJ1-5; 10 positions match TRBD1. From germline, CDR1 is MNHNS and CDR2 SASEGT. This CDR3 is 17 amino acids long. The V segment lost 4 bases and the J segment 7 bases; nucleotides outside the gene matches: 13. This CDR3 is CASSGGTGDRLGQPQHF. The CDR3 DNA reads TGTGCCAGCAGTGGGGGGACAGGGGATCGACTGGGCCAGCCCCAGCATTTT.

The V gene is TRBV29-1, the J gene TRBJ1-6; 8 bases line up with TRBD1. CDR1 and CDR2 (germline): SQVTM, ANQGSEA. V lost 6 bases to trimming and J lost 7 bases; unmatched junction nucleotides: 11. This CDR3 comprises 15 residues. The CDR3 nucleotides are TGCAGCGTGAGGACCGGGACAGGAATGAATTCACCCCTCCACTTT. It codes for CSVRTGTGMNSPLHF.

In DNA, the CDR3 is TGTGCCAGTAGTATCGGGCCTGGCCTCCGGGGCACTGAAGCTTTCTTT. Protein sequence: CASSIGPGLRGTEAFF. The V call is TRBV19, the J call TRBJ1-1; no firm D call. CDR3 length equals 16 residues. V was cut by 3 bases and J by 4 bases, with 18 bases left in between. Germline-derived CDR1 and CDR2 are LNHDA and SQIVND (reference sequence).

Turning to this clone: The same CDR3 is also encoded by other DNA sequences in this sample. V usage is TRBV4-1 and J usage is TRBJ1-4; TRBD1 matches 7 bases. The V and J ends lost 1 base and 6 bases, in that order; junction bases with no gene match: 2. Germline CDR1 and CDR2: MGHRA and YSYEKL. This CDR3 has 14 residues. In nucleotides, the CDR3 is TGCGCCAGCAGCCAAGGCACAGGGGATGAAAAACTGTTTTTT. Amino acids: CASSQGTGDEKLFF.

On this clone: The same CDR3 can be traced to other DNA sequences in this sample. This chain joins TRBV7-9 and TRBJ1-1; D is unclear. Trimming stripped 5 bases from V and 5 bases from J, with 9 bases between. Per germline, CDR1 SEHNR and CDR2 FQNEAQ (reference sequence). There are 12 residues in the CDR3. CDR3 sequence (DNA): TGTGCCAGCAGCCCGGGAGGGACTGAAGCTTTCTTT. The encoded protein is CASSPGGTEAFF. Full variable domain (rest looked up from reference TRBV7-9 and TRBJ1-1): DTGVSQNPRHKITKRGQNVTFRCDPISEHNRLYWYRQTLGQGPEFLTYFQNEAQLEKSRLLSDRFSAERPKGSFSTLEIQRTEQGDSAMYLCASSPGGTEAFFGQGTRLTVV.

CDR3 amino acids: CASSVESFGETQYF. CDR3 nucleotides: TGTGCCAGCAGCGTAGAGAGCTTCGGGGAGACCCAGTACTTC. This rearrangement joins TRBV9 to TRBJ2-5; D remains unclear. The V gene lost 0 bases and the J gene lost 5 bases, with 11 bases spanning the gap. The germline CDR1 and CDR2 sequences are SGDLS and YYNGEE. The CDR3 is 14 residues long.

The V call is TRBV9, the J call TRBJ1-2; 7 bases are a match to TRBD1. V dropped 3 bases and J dropped 4; count of bases not matched to a gene: 9. There are 15 residues in the CDR3. Germline CDR1 is SGDLS and CDR2 is YYNGEE. Here the CDR3 reads CASSGAQDRAYGYTF. For the CDR3, the DNA is TGTGCCAGCAGCGGAGCTCAAGACAGGGCCTATGGCTACACCTTC.

V is TRBV27 and J is TRBJ1-6, with D maybe TRBD1 (5 bases). Germline V gives CDR1 MNHEY, CDR2 SMNVEV (reference sequence). V was clipped by 3 bases and J by 11 bases, with 20 bases between them. The CDR3 is 16 amino acids. The CDR3 DNA reads as TGTGCCAGCAGTTTCAGTAGGGGCGCCCAGCAGACACCCCTCCACTTT. It translates to CASSFSRGAQQTPLHF.